The clone carrying this T cell receptor beta chain was found many times. What it binds is not known. Via MiXCR, TCRdb re-called the reads, giving one row per CDR3 protein. The sample consists of just under 550,000 distinct CDR3 sequences, 26% of them appearing once. The CDR3 totals 17 residues. Germline V gives CDR1 SGHAT, CDR2 FQNNGV. Trimming took 0 bases from V and 9 from J, leaving 21 bases between them. The data were taken from a study of T cell repertoires in cytomegalovirus infection. Study details: Shared public TCR beta signatures pointed to both CMV infection and a matching HLA type.

General study results and limits: Frequencies of public TCR beta families were cumulated, and this identified carriers of CMV plus the relevant HLA. HLA-C-restricted CMV-specific TCR beta clonotypes prevailed in the ex vivo response.

The sequenced sample was PBMCs. The chain is built from TRBV11-2 and TRBJ2-1, with D possibly TRBD2 on 6 matching bases. The receptor was derived from a human donor in good health (CMV status not recorded). Some clones in this sample may be carry-over from other donors' samples. The CDR3 bases are TGTGCCAGCAGCTTAGATCGGCGCGGGATGCTATCTGGTGAGCAGTTCTTC. Translation: CASSLDRRGMLSGEQFF.